This entry is about one T cell receptor beta chain. Its antigen is undetermined. Data came from immunoSEQ multiplex PCR; TCRdb stores just in-frame clones and leaves some out. The table has roughly 200,000 clones, just under 80% seen once. These data come from a study of cytotoxic CD8 clonotypes in ibrutinib-treated CLL. Background on the study: The group held about 11 relapsed/refractory and 15 treatment-naive patients, with around 18 IGHV unmutated. A median about twelve months of treatment, range 6 to 36, preceded the collection of response samples.

General study results and limits: The times at which samples were taken varied between sustained-remission and progressing patients.

This receptor was identified in a human donor with chronic lymphocytic leukemia. The sample here was PBMCs, taken after 12 months of ibrutinib treatment.

The CDR3 spells CATSLQGNEQFF. The DNA for the CDR3 is TGTGCCACCAGCCTCCAAGGCAATGAGCAGTTCTTC. This rearrangement joins TRBV15 to TRBJ2-1; unclear D gene. V dropped 5 bases and J dropped 6 bases, with 8 bases sitting between them. CDR3 length equals 12 residues. Per the germline V gene, CDR1 is LNHNV and CDR2 is YYDKDF (reference sequence).